One and the same sample provided the 27 T cell receptor beta chains below, sequenced in a study of blood T cells in healthy people across ages (dated by TCRdb to the mid-2010s). The library was obtained by 5' RACE. The second PCR ran for about 7 to 11 cycles and used a J-beta primer mix along with a sample-barcoded 5' primer. TCRdb reworked the public reads: Q25 trimming with fastp, MiXCR clone assembly, productive beta chains retained. Each record represents a unique CDR3 protein, reported with the most common genes and DNA among its rows. In this sample the table shows 1.8 million or so distinct CDR3 sequences, roughly 43% of which occur a single time. The ten largest clonotypes hold more than 20% of the sample. Sequenced sample: blood. Receptor source: a human donor in good health.

This clonotype was observed many times. The junction shows a germline mismatch at one end, possibly a read error. This chain joins TRBV5-1 and TRBJ2-3, with 7 nucleotides matching TRBD2. CDR3 size: 14 residues. The germline gives CDR1 SGHRS, CDR2 YFSETQ. CDR3 DNA sequence: TGTGCCAGCAGCCTCCGACTAGCCGCAGATACGCAGTATTTT. Encoded protein: CASSLRLAADTQYF.

Comment on this clonotype: One base away lies a much larger clone, so this may be a sequencing read error. The chain has TRBV6-5 and TRBJ2-1; the D is unclear. The CDR3 totals 13 residues. V lost 6 bases and J 5 bases, leaving 11 bases between the germline ends. Germline V gene data show CDR1 as MNHEY and CDR2 as SVGAGI. The CDR3 nucleotides read TGTGCCAGCAGCCCTATCCCCAACAATGAGCAGTTCTTC. This sequence encodes CASSPIPNNEQFF.

The table lists this clonotype with a few counts. This rearrangement joins TRBV3-1 to TRBJ2-1, with TRBD2 matching 8 bases. CDR3 length: 15 amino acids. Germline-derived CDR1 and CDR2 are LGHDT and YNNKEL (reference sequence). Trimming at V came to 7 bases and at J to 5 bases, leaving 10 bases not matched to a gene. CDR3 in DNA: TGTGCCAGCACCAAGTTAGCGGGGATCAACAATGAGCAGTTCTTC. Amino acid sequence: CASTKLAGINNEQFF.

The chain links TRBV19 to TRBJ2-4; TRBD1 aligns across 7 bases. The V gene's germline CDR1 is LNHDA and CDR2 SQIVND (reference sequence). V lost 5 bases, J lost 11 bases, and 9 bases stayed unmatched. CDR3 length: 13 amino acids. CDR3 in amino acids: CASSLPDRKVQYF. CDR3 coding DNA: TGTGCCAGTAGTCTCCCGGACAGGAAAGTTCAGTACTTC.

About this clonotype itself: A junction end diverges from the germline sequence, so it may reflect a read error. This chain joins TRBV19 and TRBJ2-3; either TRBD1 or TRBD2 may fit D (6 bases each). CDR1 LNHDA and CDR2 SQIVND come from the germline V gene (reference sequence). The length of the CDR3 is 13 residues. The CDR3 region has the DNA TGCGCCAGGAACGGGGGCTTCACAGATACGCAGTATTTT. It codes for CARNGGFTDTQYF.

Worth noting for this clonotype: The junction shows a germline mismatch at one end, possibly a read error. The V call is TRBV20-1, the J call TRBJ1-2, with D unclear. Germline CDR1 DFQATT, CDR2 SNEGSKA (reference sequence). This CDR3 has 14 amino acids. The DNA of the CDR3 is TGCAGTGCTAGAGATGTGAAGGGTAACTATGACTACACCTTC. It yields the protein CSARDVKGNYDYTF.

The chain carries TRBV7-3 and TRBJ2-4; D is perhaps TRBD1 or TRBD2 (6 bases each). The J call may be faulty, since TRBJ2-7 better matches the DNA end. Germline-derived CDR1 and CDR2 are SGHTA and FQGTGA. The CDR3 contains 14 residues. The CDR3: CASSIQGGPYEQYF. CDR3 in DNA: TGTGCCAGCAGCATACAGGGAGGACCCTACGAGCAGTACTTC.

This rearrangement joins TRBV7-9 to TRBJ2-5, with D tentatively TRBD1 (6 bases). V lost 4 bases to trimming and J lost 5 bases, with 14 bases between them. The V gene's germline CDR1 is SEHNR and CDR2 FQNEAQ (reference sequence). There are 14 residues in the CDR3. Here the CDR3 DNA reads TGTGCCAGCAGCTCAGATGGGGGCAGGGAGACCCAGTACTTC. It is translated as CASSSDGGRETQYF.

CDR3 sequence reads: CSARDYQGPRDAQYF. The CDR3 region has the DNA TGCAGTGCTAGAGACTACCAGGGACCGCGGGATGCCCAGTACTTC. This chain links TRBV20-1 with TRBJ2-5, with a possible D match to TRBD2 (6 bases). V shed 0 bases and J shed 9 bases, with 20 bases lying between them. The CDR3 consists of 15 residues. Germline CDR1 and CDR2: DFQATT and SNEGSKA (reference sequence).

This clonotype was seen just once. The chain has TRBV27 and TRBJ2-4; D remains ambiguous. The last part of the DNA fits TRBJ2-7 better; the J call may be wrong. CDR3 length: 15 amino acids. Germline lookup yields CDR1 MNHEY and CDR2 SMNVEV (reference sequence). The CDR3 loop reads CASSIFVPPPCEQYF. CDR3 coding DNA: TGTGCCAGCAGTATTTTTGTCCCCCCACCATGCGAGCAGTACTTC.

This clonotype appeared many times. The rearrangement uses TRBV29-1 and TRBJ1-2; 7 bases agree with TRBD1. The V gene's germline CDR1 is SQVTM and CDR2 ANQGSEA. The V and J ends lost 4 bases and 2 bases, in that order; junction bases with no gene match: 1. This CDR3 is 12 amino acids long. The CDR3 DNA reads as TGCAGCGTTGCACAGGGGAACTATGGCTACACCTTC. Translated: CSVAQGNYGYTF.

A word on this clonotype: At one end, the junction sequence differs from germline, possibly due to a read error. The chain is built from TRBV29-1 and TRBJ2-1; D is ambiguous. Germline CDR1 is SQVTM and CDR2 is ANQGSEA. This CDR3 is built from 15 residues. The CDR3 sequence is CSVVPPVGIGYEQFF. In DNA form, the CDR3 reads TGCAGCGTTGTCCCCCCGGTGGGAATCGGCTATGAACAGTTCTTC.

In regard to this clonotype: The junction departs from germline at one end; a sequencing error may be responsible. J is TRBJ1-1 and V is TRBV24-1, with D possibly matching TRBD1 (6 bases). The CDR3 is 15 residues long. Germline lookup yields CDR1 KGHDR and CDR2 SFDVKD. The DNA of the CDR3 is TGTGCCATCATGGGGGGGGCCGGGTCGAACACTGAACCTTTCTTT. Its translation: CAIMGGAGSNTEPFF.

The sample holds a few counts of this clonotype. The J gene is TRBJ1-5, the V gene TRBV7-8, with 9 bases aligning to TRBD1. The CDR3 spans 17 residues. Germline lookup yields CDR1 SGHVS and CDR2 FQNEAQ. V gave up 3 bases and J gave up 0 bases; unmatched junction bases: 6. CDR3 sequence reads: CASSLGQGSYSNQPQHF. In DNA, the CDR3 is TGTGCCAGCAGCTTGGGACAGGGATCATATAGCAATCAGCCCCAGCATTTT.

The rearrangement joins TRBV7-9 to TRBJ2-5; unclear D gene. Looked up from germline, CDR1 is SEHNR and CDR2 is FQNEAQ (reference sequence). V was cut by 7 bases and J by 11 bases, with 17 bases left in between. The CDR3 sequence is 12 residues long. CDR3 sequence: CASTSLSNEQYF. CDR3 sequence (DNA): TGTGCCAGCACCAGTCTCTCCAATGAGCAGTACTTC.

V usage is TRBV29-1 and J usage is TRBJ2-1, with 15 bases lining up with TRBD2. CDR1 is SQVTM and CDR2 is ANQGSEA in the germline V gene. The J segment lost 0 bases and the V segment lost 7 bases, leaving 4 bases of the junction unmatched. This CDR3 region has 16 residues. This CDR3 reads CSGTSGGESSYNEQFF. Written as DNA, the CDR3 is TGCAGCGGGACTAGCGGGGGGGAGAGCTCCTACAATGAGCAGTTCTTC.

The CDR3 spells CSVTTGTRDQPQHF. The CDR3 DNA reads as TGCAGCGTGACCACAGGGACAAGGGATCAGCCCCAGCATTTT. The V call is TRBV29-1, the J call TRBJ1-5, with D possibly matching TRBD1 (6 bases). The V end lost 6 bases, the J end lost 5 bases, and 17 bases lay between the germline ends. Per the germline V gene, CDR1 is SQVTM and CDR2 is ANQGSEA. The CDR3 has 14 residues.

This chain joins TRBV4-1 and TRBJ2-1; 9 bases agree with TRBD1. Per germline, CDR1 MGHRA and CDR2 YSYEKL. Losses at the gene ends were 4 bases for V and 5 bases for J; bases not matched to a gene: 6. This CDR3 has 15 residues. CDR3 loop: CASSLRDRDHNEQFF. DNA for the CDR3: TGCGCCAGCAGCCTCCGGGACAGGGATCACAATGAGCAGTTCTTC.

The chain has TRBV12-3 or TRBV12-4 and TRBJ1-1, with D perhaps TRBD1 (6 bases). The length of the CDR3 is 13 residues. The V and J ends lost 3 bases and 6 bases respectively, with 11 bases between them. The CDR3: CASSFPGAPEAFF. Here the CDR3 DNA reads TGTGCCAGCAGTTTCCCAGGGGCCCCTGAAGCTTTCTTT.

The rearrangement links TRBV7-2 to TRBJ1-4; D remains ambiguous. V was shortened by 4 bases and J by 4 bases, with 7 bases between the two germline ends. CDR3 length: 13 amino acids. CDR1 SGHTA and CDR2 FQGNSA come from the germline V gene. The CDR3 here is CASSYPNNEKLFF. The CDR3 DNA reads TGTGCCAGCAGCTATCCTAATAATGAAAAACTGTTTTTT.

This clonotype was seen only a few times. The J gene is TRBJ1-1, the V gene TRBV20-1; D is perhaps TRBD1 (6 bases). CDR1 is DFQATT, CDR2 SNEGSKA, per germline (reference sequence). Trimming left V 0 bases short and J 1 base short, with 18 bases between. CDR3 length equals 17 residues. Here the CDR3 DNA reads TGCAGTGCTAGAGATAACCACCGGGACAAAAGGAACACTGAAGCTTTCTTT. Protein product: CSARDNHRDKRNTEAFF.

This clonotype has only a few counts. The chain joins TRBV27 to TRBJ2-1, with TRBD2 matching over 7 bases. The germline gives CDR1 MNHEY, CDR2 SMNVEV (reference sequence). V was pared by 8 bases and J by 2 bases, with 6 bases of the junction left unmatched. This CDR3 spans 14 amino acids. The CDR3 DNA is TGTGCCAGCGGATGGGGGGGGGCCTACAATGAGCAGTTCTTC. This sequence encodes CASGWGGAYNEQFF.

This clonotype was counted between two and nine times. The chain carries TRBV11-2 and TRBJ1-3; 7 bases agree with TRBD1. CDR3 length: 17 residues. Germline V gene lookup returns CDR1 SGHAT and CDR2 FQNNGV. V was pared by 4 bases and J by 0 bases, with 9 bases of the junction left unmatched. The CDR3 DNA is TGTGCCAGCAGCTCATGGACAGGACCTCGCTCTGGAAACACCATATATTTT. It is translated as CASSSWTGPRSGNTIYF.

V is TRBV7-9 and J is TRBJ2-7; TRBD1 aligns across 8 bases. V was pared by 5 bases and J by 1 base, with 7 bases of the junction left unmatched. This CDR3 has 15 amino acids. Germline V lookup: CDR1 SEHNR, CDR2 FQNEAQ (reference sequence). CDR3 DNA sequence: TGTGCCAGCAGCGACCTACAGGGGGGTTCCTACGAGCAGTACTTC. It specifies CASSDLQGGSYEQYF.

This clonotype was counted only a few times. The J gene is TRBJ1-2, the V gene TRBV30; a possible D gene is TRBD1 (6 bases). CDR1 and CDR2 (germline): GTSNPN, SVGIG (reference sequence). The CDR3 loop spans 10 amino acids. The chain's CDR3 is CAYRDYGYTF. The CDR3 DNA is TGTGCGTACAGGGACTATGGCTACACCTTC.

As DNA, the CDR3 is TGTGCCAGCAGTCAAGGGGGTTGGTCTCCCTACGAGCAGTACTTC. Encoded protein: CASSQGGWSPYEQYF. This chain joins TRBV12-3 or TRBV12-4 and TRBJ2-7, with a weak D call TRBD1 (6 bases). V was cut by 5 bases and J by 2 bases, with 16 bases left in between. The CDR3 spans 15 residues.

This clonotype showed up just a few times. This rearrangement joins TRBV5-1 to TRBJ2-1; D not resolved. Germline CDR1 reads SGHRS; CDR2 reads YFSETQ. V was clipped by 2 bases and J by 8 bases, with 8 bases between them. CDR3 length equals 12 residues. CDR3 in DNA: TGCGCCAGCAGCTTCACGGTGGATGAGCAGTTCTTC. It encodes CASSFTVDEQFF.